These 28 T cell receptor beta chains share one sample of origin, sequenced in a study of CD8 T cells in Susac syndrome. Reverse transcription used about 0.45 to 1 ug RNA and random hexamers. TCRdb recomputed calls from the immunoSEQ multiplex PCR reads with MiXCR, one row per CDR3 protein. The repertoire has 130,000 or so distinct CDR3 sequences, about 95% of them found once; the top ten carry around 0.11%. The source material was CD4+ T cells from PBMCs. The receptors originated from a human donor with multiple sclerosis.

The rearrangement links TRBV30 to TRBJ2-3; the D gene is possibly TRBD1 (6 bases). CDR1 is GTSNPN, CDR2 SVGIG, per germline (reference sequence). The CDR3 totals 14 residues. V was trimmed by 4 bases and J by 4 bases, leaving 15 bases between them. This chain's CDR3 is CAWTRRGWSDTQYF. In nucleotides, the CDR3 is TGTGCCTGGACCCGAAGGGGGTGGTCAGATACGCAGTATTTT.

The chain recombines TRBV4-3 with TRBJ2-1, with TRBD1 as a possible D gene (5 bases). Trimming cost V 0 bases and J 2 bases, with 8 bases left between them. From germline, CDR1 is LGHNA and CDR2 YSLEER. The CDR3 has 15 residues. CDR3 region: CASSQDTGAYNEQFF. For the CDR3, the DNA is TGCGCCAGCAGCCAAGACACAGGTGCCTACAATGAGCAGTTCTTC.

V is TRBV5-4 and J is TRBJ2-5, with TRBD1 as a possible D gene (6 bases). Germline V gives CDR1 SGHNT, CDR2 YYREEE (reference sequence). V shed 4 bases and J shed 5 bases, with 15 bases lying between them. The CDR3 consists of 14 residues. The CDR3 bases are TGTGCCAGCAGCCACAGGGCCGGCGGGGAGACCCAGTACTTC. Translation gives CASSHRAGGETQYF.

This chain links TRBV19 with TRBJ1-2; no firm D call. With 7 bases removed from V and 8 bases from J, the gap between germline ends came to 11 bases. Germline-derived CDR1 and CDR2 are LNHDA and SQIVND (reference sequence). This CDR3 spans 11 amino acids. DNA of the CDR3: TGTGCCAGTATGTCCCAGAGAGGCTACACCTTC. This encodes CASMSQRGYTF.

The V call is TRBV29-1, the J call TRBJ2-7; D is perhaps TRBD1 (6 bases). The germline V gene encodes CDR1 SQVTM and CDR2 ANQGSEA. There are 13 residues in the CDR3. Trimming removed 6 bases from V and 3 bases from J, with 15 bases in between. CDR3 sequence: CSVGAGTSYEQYF. The CDR3 nucleotides are TGCAGCGTCGGGGCCGGGACAAGCTACGAGCAGTACTTC.

CDR3 residues: CASSGGFMNTEAFF. The CDR3 DNA is TGTGCCAGCAGCGGCGGGTTCATGAACACTGAAGCTTTCTTT. V gene TRBV5-4 combines with J gene TRBJ1-1; no clear D. CDR1 and CDR2 (germline): SGHNT, YYREEE (reference sequence). V lost 4 bases and J 0 bases, leaving 10 bases between the germline ends. The CDR3 totals 14 residues. Together with reference TRBV5-4 and TRBJ1-1, the CDR3 gives the full variable domain: ETGVTQSPTHLIKTRGQQVTLRCSSQSGHNTVSWYQQALGQGPQFIFQYYREEENGRGNFPPRFSGLQFPNYSSELNVNALELDDSALYLCASSGGFMNTEAFFGQGTRLTVV.

The rearrangement uses TRBV30 and TRBJ1-2, with D possibly TRBD1 on 5 matching bases. The ends were cut back, 5 bases at V and 6 bases at J, with 13 bases in the middle. The CDR3 runs to 12 residues. Germline CDR1 is GTSNPN and CDR2 is SVGIG (reference sequence). CDR3 nucleotides: TGTGCCTGGTCGGCAGGGATCCATGGCTACACCTTC. Its translation: CAWSAGIHGYTF. The full variable domain, in which reference TRBV30 and TRBJ1-2 provide the parts outside the CDR3, is SQTIHQWPATLVQPVGSPLSLECTVEGTSNPNLYWYRQAAGRGLQLLFYSVGIGQISSEVPQNLSASRPQDRQFILSSKKLLLSDSGFYLCAWSAGIHGYTFGSGTRLTVV.

The chain carries TRBV29-1 and TRBJ2-7, with D perhaps matching TRBD2 (5 bases). CDR3 length: 13 amino acids. Germline assignment: CDR1 SQVTM and CDR2 ANQGSEA. The CDR3 nucleotides are TGCAGGATCCCCATCGGGAAATCCTACGAGCAGTACTTC. Translating it yields CRIPIGKSYEQYF.

This chain uses TRBV29-1 with TRBJ1-1; D ambiguous. The V gene lost 5 bases and the J gene lost 7 bases, with 20 bases spanning the gap. CDR3 length: 14 residues. Germline V gene data show CDR1 as SQVTM and CDR2 as ANQGSEA. In DNA form, the CDR3 reads TGCAGCGTTCGGATTTCGACCGGGAACGTTGAAGCTTTCTTT. This gives the protein CSVRISTGNVEAFF.

The chain employs TRBV9 and TRBJ1-2; 8 bases are shared with TRBD1. In germline, CDR1 is SGDLS, CDR2 YYNGEE. This CDR3 has 20 amino acids. With V trimmed by 4 bases and J by 9 bases, 29 bases remained unmatched. The DNA for the CDR3 is TGTGCCAGCAGCATCGGACAGGGTGATTTCCTTTGGGCATCCGACGTACGCTACACCTTC. Protein: CASSIGQGDFLWASDVRYTF.

This clonotype came up once. The rearrangement links TRBV7-2 to TRBJ2-3; perhaps TRBD2 as D (6 bases). There are 11 residues in the CDR3. V was cut by 5 bases and J by 13 bases, with 13 bases left in between. Germline CDR1 SGHTA, CDR2 FQGNSA. CDR3 bases: TGTGCCAGCAGCAACCGGGGGTGGAAGTATTTT. This translates into CASSNRGWKYF.

The chain carries TRBV20-1 and TRBJ1-5; 11 bases line up with TRBD1. Losses at the gene ends were 5 bases for V and 6 bases for J; bases not matched to a gene: 15. Germline values: CDR1 DFQATT, CDR2 SNEGSKA (reference sequence). The CDR3 has 17 amino acids. CDR3 residues: CSAYGQGAWGGGQPQHF. In nucleotides, the CDR3 is TGCAGTGCTTACGGACAGGGGGCTTGGGGTGGCGGTCAGCCCCAGCATTTT.

The genes are TRBV7-9 and TRBJ1-2; no clear D. Germline CDR1 is SEHNR and CDR2 is FQNEAQ (reference sequence). Trimming took off 4 bases at V and 7 bases at J, with 13 bases between the two ends. This CDR3 contains 13 residues. Here the CDR3 DNA reads TGTGCCAGCAGCTGGGAGTCCCGCGGTGGCTACACCTTC. Protein sequence: CASSWESRGGYTF.

The rearrangement links TRBV13 to TRBJ2-5; D is uncertain. This CDR3 is 14 amino acids long. Trimming left V 4 bases short and J 3 bases short, with 12 bases between. Germline CDR1 PRHDT, CDR2 FYEKMQ (reference sequence). The CDR3: CASSSTTRKETQYF. CDR3 DNA sequence: TGTGCCAGCAGCTCAACAACTCGAAAAGAGACCCAGTACTTC. Supplemented by reference TRBV13 and TRBJ2-5, the full variable domain reads AAGVIQSPRHLIKEKRETATLKCYPIPRHDTVYWYQQGPGQDPQFLISFYEKMQSDKGSIPDRFSAQQFSDYHSELNMSSLELGDSALYFCASSSTTRKETQYFGPGTRLLVL.

The rearrangement uses TRBV29-1 and TRBJ2-3; the D is unclear. Trimming left V 3 bases short and J 5 bases short, with 6 bases between. The CDR3 has 11 residues. Germline assignment: CDR1 SQVTM and CDR2 ANQGSEA. The chain's CDR3 is CSVDFLDTQYF. The CDR3 nucleotides read TGCAGCGTTGATTTTTTAGATACGCAGTATTTT.

This chain joins TRBV9 and TRBJ2-1; 11 bases are a match to TRBD1. The CDR3 has 17 residues. V lost 1 base, J lost 9 bases, and 12 bases stayed unmatched. CDR1 is SGDLS and CDR2 is YYNGEE in the germline V gene. CDR3 in amino acids: CASSVTPGTGGRAEQFF. The CDR3 nucleotides read TGTGCCAGCAGCGTAACCCCCGGGACAGGGGGTAGGGCTGAGCAGTTCTTC.

The genes are TRBV12-3 or TRBV12-4 and TRBJ2-5, with D hard to call. The V gene lost 2 bases and the J gene lost 1 base, with 8 bases spanning the gap. The CDR3 loop spans 14 amino acids. The CDR3 protein is CASSLSAGQETQYF. The DNA of the CDR3 is TGTGCCAGCAGTTTAAGTGCAGGCCAAGAGACCCAGTACTTC.

The genes are TRBV5-1 and TRBJ2-1; 7 nucleotides align to TRBD1. Germline assignment: CDR1 SGHRS and CDR2 YFSETQ. Trimming removed 5 bases from V and 4 bases from J; junction bases left unmatched: 0. The CDR3 has 12 residues. The CDR3 DNA is TGCGCCAGCAGGGGACAGTACAATGAGCAGTTCTTC. Its protein product is CASRGQYNEQFF.

The chain is built from TRBV29-1 and TRBJ2-7, with D possibly TRBD2 on 6 matching bases. The CDR3 sequence is 15 residues long. Germline CDR1 reads SQVTM; CDR2 reads ANQGSEA. V was clipped by 6 bases and J by 0 bases, with 18 bases between them. Here the CDR3 DNA reads TGCAGCGTCATCCAATCTAGCGTAGGCTCCTACGAGCAGTACTTC. Amino acid sequence: CSVIQSSVGSYEQYF.

J is TRBJ2-1 and V is TRBV29-1; D remains ambiguous. V was cut by 2 bases and J by 7 bases, with 21 bases left in between. CDR1 is SQVTM, CDR2 ANQGSEA, per germline. The CDR3 runs 16 residues. CDR3 residues: CSVEHQTGTVGNEQFF. CDR3 DNA sequence: TGCAGCGTTGAACATCAAACGGGTACAGTAGGGAATGAGCAGTTCTTC.

The chain is built from TRBV25-1 and TRBJ1-1; 7 nucleotides match TRBD1. CDR1 is MGHDK, CDR2 SYGVNS, per germline. V shed 4 bases, J shed 1 base, and the junction held 3 bases outside the gene matches. The CDR3 runs 14 residues. CDR3 sequence: CASSAGGSNTEAFF. CDR3 nucleotide sequence: TGTGCCAGCAGTGCAGGGGGATCGAACACTGAAGCTTTCTTT.

This chain uses TRBV14 with TRBJ2-7, with D possibly matching TRBD2 (5 bases). Germline V gene sequence: CDR1 SGHDN, CDR2 FVKESK. The CDR3 runs to 13 residues. Trimming took off 4 bases at V and 4 bases at J, with 11 bases between the two ends. The CDR3 is CASSPDLSYEQYF. The CDR3, as DNA: TGTGCCAGCAGCCCGGACTTGTCATACGAGCAGTACTTC.

The chain combines TRBV6-5 with TRBJ1-2; a weak D match, TRBD1 (5 bases). The CDR3 consists of 17 residues. Germline V lookup: CDR1 MNHEY, CDR2 SVGAGI. Trimming pared 4 bases from V and 0 bases from J, leaving 18 bases between. The CDR3, as DNA: TGTGCCAGCAGTTCCCTTGTAGGTGGGGGTTCTAACTATGGCTACACCTTC. This encodes CASSSLVGGGSNYGYTF.

This sequence joins TRBV30 and TRBJ1-1; a weak D match, TRBD1 (6 bases). Germline loops: CDR1 GTSNPN, CDR2 SVGIG (reference sequence). V dropped 3 bases and J dropped 4 bases, with 18 bases sitting between them. The CDR3 runs to 15 residues. In nucleotides, the CDR3 is TGTGCCTGGAGAGCCAAGCAGGGGAGGGGCACTGAAGCTTTCTTT. Protein product: CAWRAKQGRGTEAFF.

The V and J genes are TRBV20-1 and TRBJ2-2; 9 positions match TRBD2. The CDR3 is 16 residues long. Trimming at V came to 3 bases and at J to 4 bases, leaving 9 bases not matched to a gene. Germline lookup yields CDR1 DFQATT and CDR2 SNEGSKA (reference sequence). CDR3 amino acids: CSASLAGGRGTGELFF. CDR3 coding DNA: TGCAGTGCTAGTCTGGCGGGGGGGCGTGGCACCGGGGAGCTGTTTTTT.

The chain is built from TRBV24-1 and TRBJ1-5, with D possibly matching TRBD1 (6 bases). Deletions cut 5 bases from V and 4 bases from J, with 23 bases between. The CDR3 runs 18 residues. CDR1 is KGHDR, CDR2 SFDVKD, per germline. The CDR3 loop is CATSASGSRGQRNQPQHF. The CDR3 DNA is TGTGCCACCAGTGCCTCAGGGTCGCGGGGGCAGAGGAATCAGCCCCAGCATTTT.

V usage is TRBV3-1 and J usage is TRBJ1-1, with TRBD1 matching over 7 bases. This CDR3 has 12 residues. The trim removed 4 bases at V and 7 bases at J, leaving 3 bases unmatched. Germline CDR1 is LGHDT and CDR2 is YNNKEL (reference sequence). The CDR3 sequence: CASSRRTGEAFF. The DNA for the CDR3 is TGTGCCAGCAGCCGACGGACAGGTGAAGCTTTCTTT.

This clonotype was detected only once. This sequence joins TRBV20-1 and TRBJ2-1; D remains unclear. Trimming left V 1 base short and J 6 bases short, with 7 bases between. CDR3 length: 12 residues. Per the germline V gene, CDR1 is DFQATT and CDR2 is SNEGSKA (reference sequence). CDR3 sequence: CSARGELNEQFF. CDR3 sequence (DNA): TGCAGTGCTAGAGGAGAGCTCAATGAGCAGTTCTTC.